One T cell receptor (beta chain) is described in this entry. No cognate antigen has been identified for it. Nothing much larger sits one base from this clone, and base qualities are not available. The library came from the immunoSEQ multiplex PCR assay. For the multiplex PCR, a mixture combining 60 forward primers for TCR Vbeta segments and 13 reverse primers for TCR Jbeta segments was used. The CDR3 region of rearranged TCR beta genes was amplified from genomic DNA by a multiplex PCR assay. Amplified TCR beta libraries were sequenced as 87-base-pair reads on the Illumina HiSeq System. The authors' analysis ran thus. A later analysis tallied roughly 76 million unique TCR beta chains across the roughly 610 repertoires, and some 10 million of those chains were shared by two or more donors. Raw reads were error-corrected and collapsed into unique sequences by a nearest-neighbor algorithm in which closely related sequences were merged to remove PCR and sequencing errors. V, D and J gene segments were assigned by aligning CDR3 sequences to IMGT reference sequences. For a sequence to be retained, a match of at least six nucleotides to both a V gene segment and a J gene segment was required. A rearrangement counted as productive if the CDR3 had no stop codons and remained in frame with V and J, and every other rearrangement counted as non-productive. CDR3 was defined according to IMGT convention as the region running from the second conserved V-encoded cysteine to the conserved J-encoded phenylalanine. The earlier analysis of more than 450 of the donors excluded sequences that lacked an unambiguous match to a single V gene segment. In an earlier analysis of around 600 of the donors, V segments were called functional above 56.7% productive rearrangements and were called segregating when the between-donor standard deviation exceeded 5%. A statistical classification framework was built for diagnosing cytomegalovirus status from the catalog of TCR beta chain sequences. In a later analysis, TCR nucleotide sequences were compared against IMGT/GENE-DB human TR gene sequences so that V and J genes could be assigned. A later analysis assigned CDR3 sequences and most-parsimonious VDJ recombination scenarios with the TCRdist pipeline. In a later analysis, each TCR beta chain was defined by its CDR3 amino acid sequence together with its V-gene family, and reads without a unique V-gene family were excluded. As a way to deal with suspected cross-contamination and a sequencing artifact, a later analysis dropped approximately 570 nucleotide sequences that were highly shared and had low generation probability. In a later analysis, a clonal expansion index was calculated for each public chain from normalized within-repertoire ranks of inferred template counts. Generation probabilities in a later analysis came from a VDJ recombination model fitted to out-of-frame rearrangements, and those results were checked against IGoR. In a later analysis, TCR-TCR, TCR-HLA and TCR-CMV co-occurrence was scored with hypergeometric tests, and a repertoire-size bias correction was applied to TCR pairs. False discovery rates were estimated in a later analysis by permuting HLA or CMV assignments 20 times. In a later analysis, co-occurring TCRs were grouped with DBSCAN, and TCRdist sequence similarity was added when clustering was performed within HLA-allele-positive subsets. Co-occurrence clustering excluded repertoires with fewer than 30,000 or more than 120,000 public chains, plus five with anomalous nucleotide sharing. In TCRdb, the immuneACCESS table is reduced to in-frame sequences with V and J assigned. These tables do not hold every clone; where another copy was compared, an unresolved V gene accounts for under half, and the others remain unexplained. The V and J calls and clone size were taken over from that table, and D and trimming were inferred from the DNA. The table for this sample lists some 220,000 clones; about three quarters of them were counted only once. The leading ten clones occupy 0.4% to 0.6% of the sample.

Germline trimming: 3 bases from V, 1 base from J; junction bases outside gene matches: 2. As encoded in the germline V gene, CDR1 is SGHNT while CDR2 is YENEEA. The CDR3, cysteine through phenylalanine, is 15 amino acids long. Just CDR3 DNA is preserved here, 45 bases in frame from base 1. This entry belongs to a study of cytomegalovirus exposure and HLA in healthy donors (dated by TCRdb to 2017 to 2019). Study-wide context: An earlier analysis of roughly 500 of the donors reported more than 250 Gb of sequence data and more than 90 million unique TCR beta sequences from about 180 million T cells. Typing coverage differed by locus: A, B, C, DRB1 and DQB1 were typed in about 629-630 donors, DQA1 in approximately 520, DPA1 in roughly 590, and DPB1 in 400 to 490. The study used immunosequencing to profile the T cell repertoires of some 600 subjects and linked those repertoires to cytomegalovirus serostatus. A separate validation cohort of over a hundred different subjects was used in addition to the 666-subject first cohort. An earlier analysis of 450 to 750 of the donors used high-throughput TCR beta sequencing to judge whether each TCR beta V gene segment behaved as functional or pseudogenic. Several DR-DQ haplotypes were handled as single units for association and clustering because linkage in the cohort was strong. Rather than using new phenotypic data, the later analysis identified candidate immune exposures from TCR beta sequences and from how often those sequences occurred across donors. The aim of the study was to test whether cataloging public T cell receptors could identify signatures of past pathogen exposure. Donor age, sex, ethnicity and CMV serostatus were compiled alongside the repertoire data. In a later analysis, previously published TCR beta repertoires from some 640 donors were re-analyzed and high-resolution HLA genotyping was added so that TCR occurrence patterns could be studied. Every repertoire in the discovery cohort had been generated on one and the same sequencing platform. High-throughput TCR immunosequencing, statistical association of individual TCRs with disease status, and machine learning were combined to predict cytomegalovirus infection status. Of the roughly 400 genotyped donors, roughly 80% fell in the genetic ancestry cluster associated with self-reported Caucasian donors. Across 398 genotyped donors of the cohort, an average of approximately 220,000 unique TCR beta nucleotide sequences per donor were sequenced, and 15% to 20% of those sequences were non-productive. Roughly 310 gigabases of sequencing data and some 85 million unique TCR sequences were included in an early release covering about 620 HLA-typed donors. Genome-wide SNP genotypes for about 65% of the roughly 670 donors were used in a later genetic analysis, which treated that subset as a discovery cohort. Both class I and class II loci were covered by HLA typing, at four-digit resolution.

General conclusions and limits of the study: A total of about 150 TCR beta chains were listed by the study as associated with cytomegalovirus. An earlier analysis of around 540 of the donors showed that most TCR beta V segments appeared in productive rearrangements either about 87% or about 30% of the time, which broadly matched IMGT annotations. Several of the top co-occurrence clusters appeared to be linked to parvovirus B19, influenza, CMV and Epstein-Barr virus, according to a later analysis. The classifier was reported to diagnose cytomegalovirus status with high specificity and sensitivity in both the original cohort and the validation cohort. While some public TCRs were present in many individuals, most TCR sequences turned up only very rarely across donors. When HLA alleles, especially DR and DQ, strongly co-occurred, attributing TCR associations to individual alleles was difficult. Roughly uniform sequencing depth across donors was assumed in presence/absence analyses, although this assumption may not hold. CMV serostatus was the only immune exposure information available for the cohort. The authors suggested that the approach could potentially be extended to other disease states and immunological phenotypes. A later genetic analysis associated a missense DCLRE1C variant with V-gene and J-gene trimming of TCR beta chains, and an independent cohort replicated the association. The sequencing pipeline was judged likely to have produced a cluster of highly shared sequence variants as a technical artifact. A further reported finding was that TCR beta sequences accurately predicted the HLA-A and HLA-B alleles for most subjects in the first cohort. The cohort was sequenced for TCR beta chains only, and without alpha or paired-chain data the features that could be detected were limited. In a later analysis, the rate of TCR association differed among HLA loci, with DRB1 alleles having the most associated TCRs and HLA-C alleles having the fewest. HLA typing was unavailable for some donors at each locus, so association tests used only the typed subset. A later analysis associated about 17,000 TCR beta sequences with specific HLA alleles at a false discovery rate of 0.05. The 87-base-pair reads could not distinguish some IMGT-functional V segments, including TRBV6-2 and TRBV6-3, so those segments were excluded. The earlier analysis of 450 to 700 of the donors excluded 15 to 20 rarely observed V segments, including chromosome 9 orphons, because counts were too low. In a later genetic analysis, fewer N-insertions in productive TCRs were reported among donors in an Asian-associated ancestry cluster than the roughly 640-donor mean. A few of the identified cytomegalovirus-associated TCR beta chains were confirmed in vitro to be specific for cytomegalovirus antigens. A later analysis found that HLA-associated TCR beta chains were more clonally expanded and had lower generation probabilities than equally common non-associated chains. Correlated functional status among segregating V segments might reflect linkage disequilibrium, but an unknown experimental factor could not be ruled out. A later analysis found that most CMV-associated TCR beta chains appeared HLA-restricted, with HLA associations seemingly driven largely by CMV exposure.

The cohort was made up of under 800 healthy bone marrow donors. At the time of sampling, all cohort members were nominally healthy, though unrecorded immune exposures were likely present. The donor was CMV seronegative and belonged to the group of 350 to 400 seronegative cohort members. A peripheral blood sample was provided by each donor, and peripheral blood mononuclear cells were used for TCR beta sequencing. The Qiagen DNeasy Blood Extraction Kit was used to extract genomic DNA from the blood cell samples. The source is a boy younger than 18 in good health and CMV-seronegative. Recombination linked TRBV11-3 to TRBJ2-3; 9 central nucleotides agree with TRBD2. The sample was PBMCs. The CDR3 loop reads CASSFRTSGTDTQYF. The DNA is as follows: TGTGCCAGCAGCTTCCGGACTAGCGGCACAGATACGCAGTATTTT.